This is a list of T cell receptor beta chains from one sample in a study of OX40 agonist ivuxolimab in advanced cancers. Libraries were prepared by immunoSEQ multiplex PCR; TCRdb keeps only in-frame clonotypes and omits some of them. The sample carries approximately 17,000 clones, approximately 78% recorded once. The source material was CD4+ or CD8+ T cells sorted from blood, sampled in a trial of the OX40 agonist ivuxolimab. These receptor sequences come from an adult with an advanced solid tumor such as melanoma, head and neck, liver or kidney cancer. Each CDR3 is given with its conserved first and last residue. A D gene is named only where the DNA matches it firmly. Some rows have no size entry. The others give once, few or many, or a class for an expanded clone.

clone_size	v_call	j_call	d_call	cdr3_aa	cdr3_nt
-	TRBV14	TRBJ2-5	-	CASSQGLIGGRETQYF	TGTGCCAGCAGCCAAGGATTAATCGGGGGGCGAGAGACCCAGTACTTC
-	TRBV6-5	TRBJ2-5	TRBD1	CASSRITGDRETQYF	TGTGCCAGCAGCCGCATTACAGGGGACAGGGAGACCCAGTACTTC
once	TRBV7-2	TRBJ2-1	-	CASSPGGSGGNEQFF	TGTGCCAGCAGCCCTGGTGGTTCCGGGGGCAATGAGCAGTTCTTC
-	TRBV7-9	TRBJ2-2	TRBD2	CASSLALGLAAGELFF	TGTGCCAGCAGCTTAGCCCTGGGACTAGCGGCCGGGGAGCTGTTTTTT
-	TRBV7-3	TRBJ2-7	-	CASSPVAVPYYEQYF	TGTGCCAGCAGCCCAGTAGCGGTGCCGTACTACGAGCAGTACTTC
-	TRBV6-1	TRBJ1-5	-	CASSRVSQPQHF	TGTGCCAGCAGTAGGGTGTCTCAGCCCCAGCATTTT
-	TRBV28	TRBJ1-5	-	CASSLGGKQPQHF	TGTGCCAGCAGTCTGGGGGGAAAGCAGCCCCAGCATTTT
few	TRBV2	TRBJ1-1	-	CASSEAGPRTEAFF	TGTGCCAGCAGTGAAGCCGGGCCAAGGACTGAAGCTTTCTTT
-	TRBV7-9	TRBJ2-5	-	CASSTSRETQYF	TGTGCCAGCAGCACCAGCCGTGAGACCCAGTACTTC
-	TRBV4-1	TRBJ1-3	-	CASSQQWLETYPTSSGNTIYF	TGCGCCAGCAGCCAACAATGGCTCGAGACATATCCGACCTCCTCTGGAAACACCATATATTTT
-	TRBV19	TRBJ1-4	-	CASSRTVGYEKLFF	TGTGCCAGTAGTCGCACAGTAGGCTATGAAAAACTGTTTTTT
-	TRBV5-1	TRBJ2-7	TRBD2	CASSPTSGPYEQYF	TGCGCCAGCAGCCCGACTAGCGGCCCCTACGAGCAGTACTTC
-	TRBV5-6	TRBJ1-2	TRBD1	CASSPQGVSGYTF	TGTGCCAGCAGCCCACAGGGGGTCTCTGGCTACACCTTC
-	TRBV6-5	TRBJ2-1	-	CASRMDGTNEQFF	TGTGCCAGCAGAATGGACGGAACCAATGAGCAGTTCTTC
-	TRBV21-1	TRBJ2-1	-	CASSKGLERERYNEQFF	TGTGCCAGCAGCAAGGGGTTAGAGCGGGAGCGCTACAATGAGCAGTTCTTC
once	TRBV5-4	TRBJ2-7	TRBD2	CASSAPGLGFYEQYF	TGTGCCAGCAGCGCCCCGGGACTAGGCTTTTACGAGCAGTACTTC
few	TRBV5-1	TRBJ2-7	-	CASSWDLYEQYF	TGCGCCAGCAGCTGGGACCTATACGAGCAGTACTTC
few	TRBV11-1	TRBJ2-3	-	CASSLDGPPRDTQYF	TGTGCCAGCAGCTTAGACGGCCCACCTCGAGATACGCAGTATTTT
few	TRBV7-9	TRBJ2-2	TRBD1	CASSPGQGSPGELFF	TGTGCCAGCAGCCCCGGACAGGGAAGTCCCGGGGAGCTGTTTTTT
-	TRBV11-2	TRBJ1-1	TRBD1	CASSFRNQGQYTEAFF	TGTGCCAGCAGCTTTAGAAACCAGGGACAGTACACTGAAGCTTTCTTT
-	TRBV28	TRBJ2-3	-	CASSPNPGVGTQYF	TGTGCCAGCAGTCCCAATCCCGGGGTGGGTACGCAGTATTTT
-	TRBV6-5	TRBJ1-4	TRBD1	CASSSDRGRNEKLFF	TGTGCCAGCAGTTCCGACAGGGGCCGGAATGAAAAACTGTTTTTT
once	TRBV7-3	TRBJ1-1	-	CASSLADNTEAFF	TGTGCCAGCAGCTTAGCGGATAACACTGAAGCTTTCTTT
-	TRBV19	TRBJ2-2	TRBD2	CASSIGLAGSGELFF	TGTGCCAGTAGTATCGGACTAGCGGGTTCCGGGGAGCTGTTTTTT
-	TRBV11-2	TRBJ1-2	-	CASSLGQGYGYTF	TGTGCCAGCAGCTTAGGGCAGGGGTATGGCTACACCTTC
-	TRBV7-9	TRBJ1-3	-	CASPSQKYGNTIYF	TGTGCCAGCCCATCACAGAAGTATGGAAACACCATATATTTT
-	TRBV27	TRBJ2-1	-	CASSLSRAAYNEQFF	TGTGCCAGCAGTTTATCGAGGGCAGCCTACAATGAGCAGTTCTTC
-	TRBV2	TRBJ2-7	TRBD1	CASSDEQTGGFEQYF	TGTGCCAGCAGTGACGAACAGACAGGGGGGTTCGAGCAGTACTTC